The next 15 T cell receptor beta chains were all read from a single sample in a study of CD8 T cells in Susac syndrome. An input of about 0.5 to 1 ug of RNA was subjected to reverse transcription using random hexamers. TCRdb re-called the immunoSEQ multiplex PCR reads with MiXCR, one entry per CDR3 protein. The profile covers approximately 70,000 distinct CDR3 sequences, with about 94% appearing a single time and about 0.6% taken by the ten largest. The material sequenced was CD8+ T cells from PBMCs. These receptors all stem from a human donor with multiple sclerosis.

The chain links TRBV2 to TRBJ1-2; no clear D. CDR1 is SNHLY, CDR2 FYNNEI, per germline. V was trimmed by 2 bases and J by 8 bases, leaving 12 bases between them. This CDR3 is 13 amino acids long. The chain's CDR3 is CASSEFRSGGYTF. CDR3 sequence (DNA): TGTGCCAGCAGTGAATTCCGAAGCGGAGGCTACACCTTC.

J is TRBJ2-7 and V is TRBV29-1; D not resolved. The CDR3 runs to 11 residues. Trimming left V 4 bases short and J 0 bases short, with 4 bases between. CDR1 and CDR2 (germline): SQVTM, ANQGSEA. The CDR3 reads CSVAGSYEQYF. CDR3 sequence (DNA): TGCAGCGTTGCGGGCTCCTACGAGCAGTACTTC.

The V gene is TRBV6-1, the J gene TRBJ2-1; 8 nucleotides agree with TRBD2. Trimming removed 5 bases from V and 15 bases from J; junction bases left unmatched: 18. The length of the CDR3 is 15 residues. In germline, CDR1 is MNHNS, CDR2 SASEGT. In DNA, the CDR3 is TGTGCCAGCAGTCGGGGGGGAGTAGACGGTGCTCCGGGGTTCTTC. Its translation is CASSRGGVDGAPGFF.

The genes are TRBV9 and TRBJ2-1; 10 nucleotides agree with TRBD2. The germline gives CDR1 SGDLS, CDR2 YYNGEE. The CDR3 has 16 amino acids. After removal of 3 bases from V and 4 bases from J, the junction contained 7 bases not matched to a gene. CDR3 nucleotide sequence: TGTGCCAGCAGCGAGGATCTAGCGGGGGTTTACAATGAGCAGTTCTTC. This translates into CASSEDLAGVYNEQFF.

This sequence joins TRBV6-2 or TRBV6-3 and TRBJ2-4; 7 nucleotides align to TRBD1. The CDR3 has 17 amino acids. CDR1 and CDR2 from the germline V gene are MNHEY and SVGEGT. Germline trimming cut 9 bases from V and 0 bases from J; bases unmatched to any gene: 14. CDR3 region: CASPKATGFEAKNIQYF. The CDR3 DNA follows: TGTGCCAGTCCAAAGGCGACAGGGTTCGAAGCCAAAAACATTCAGTACTTC.

V gene TRBV15 combines with J gene TRBJ1-4, with D perhaps matching TRBD1 (5 bases). The CDR3 is made up of 17 amino acids. The V end lost 0 bases, the J end lost 3 bases, and 14 bases lay between the germline ends. CDR1 LNHNV and CDR2 YYDKDF come from the germline V gene (reference sequence). This chain's CDR3 is CATSRESVGPANEKLFF. The CDR3, as DNA: TGTGCCACCAGCAGAGAATCCGTGGGGCCAGCTAATGAAAAACTGTTTTTT. The full variable domain, rest sourced from reference TRBV15 and TRBJ1-4, is DAMVIQNPRYQVTQFGKPVTLSCSQTLNHNVMYWYQQKSSQAPKLLFHYYDKDFNNEADTPDNFQSRRPNTSFCFLDIRSPGLGDTAMYLCATSRESVGPANEKLFFGSGTQLSVL.

The rearrangement joins TRBV20-1 to TRBJ1-4, with 8 bases aligning to TRBD1. The CDR3 covers 16 residues. Germline-derived CDR1 and CDR2 are DFQATT and SNEGSKA (reference sequence). J gave up 0 bases and V 1 base, and 4 bases lay outside the gene matches. The CDR3 loop reads CSARARTGTTNEKLFF. DNA of the CDR3: TGCAGTGCTAGAGCGCGGACAGGGACAACTAATGAAAAACTGTTTTTT.

In regard to this clonotype: At one end the junction does not follow the germline gene, possibly because of a read error. The chain uses TRBV7-7 and TRBJ2-3, with D perhaps TRBD2 (5 bases). The CDR3 has 16 residues. Germline loops: CDR1 SSHAT, CDR2 FNYEAQ (reference sequence). The CDR3 is CASSLRPGGSTDTQYF. The CDR3 DNA reads as TGTGCTAGCAGCCTCCGCCCGGGCGGGAGCACAGATACGCAGTATTTT.

This clonotype has only one observation. The V gene is TRBV19, the J gene TRBJ2-1, with unresolved D. CDR3 size: 11 residues. Germline CDR1 and CDR2: LNHDA and SQIVND (reference sequence). With 8 bases removed from V and 6 bases from J, the gap between germline ends came to 8 bases. The CDR3 nucleotides read TGTGCCAGTGGCGACGGCAATGAGCAGTTCTTC. It codes for CASGDGNEQFF.

V usage is TRBV27 and J usage is TRBJ1-2, with D perhaps matching TRBD1 (5 bases). Trimming removed 3 bases from V and 4 bases from J, with 12 bases in between. Germline values: CDR1 MNHEY, CDR2 SMNVEV (reference sequence). The CDR3 has 14 amino acids. The CDR3 DNA is TGTGCCAGCAGTTTGGGTAGGGGCACCTATGGCTACACCTTC. It encodes CASSLGRGTYGYTF.

DNA of the CDR3: TGCAGTGCTAGACGCCCATCCTCCCCCTACGAGCAGTACTTC. Translation: CSARRPSSPYEQYF. This sequence joins TRBV20-1 and TRBJ2-7; unclear D gene. V was clipped by 2 bases and J by 2 bases, with 13 bases between them. The CDR3 sequence is 14 residues long. CDR1 is DFQATT, CDR2 SNEGSKA, per germline (reference sequence).

V gene TRBV15 combines with J gene TRBJ1-1; D not certain. The CDR3 is 15 residues long. Trimming stripped 0 bases from V and 1 base from J, with 9 bases between. Germline values: CDR1 LNHNV, CDR2 YYDKDF (reference sequence). The CDR3: CATSRDHWGNTEAFF. CDR3 DNA sequence: TGTGCCACCAGCAGAGATCATTGGGGGAACACTGAAGCTTTCTTT.

The chain joins TRBV4-1 to TRBJ1-1; the D is unclear. CDR1 and CDR2 (germline): MGHRA, YSYEKL. The CDR3 covers 14 residues. Deletions cut 0 bases from V and 4 bases from J, with 9 bases between. In DNA form, the CDR3 reads TGCGCCAGCAGCCAAGATCGGACCACCACTGAAGCTTTCTTT. Protein: CASSQDRTTTEAFF.

V usage is TRBV5-1 and J usage is TRBJ2-3, with D hard to call. Germline V gene data show CDR1 as SGHRS and CDR2 as YFSETQ. This CDR3 is built from 14 residues. Trimming took off 2 bases at V and 2 bases at J, with 9 bases between the two ends. Here the CDR3 reads CASSFLTNTDTQYF. As DNA, the CDR3 is TGCGCCAGCAGCTTCCTCACCAACACAGATACGCAGTATTTT.

The chain recombines TRBV5-6 with TRBJ2-3; TRBD2 matches 9 bases. From germline, CDR1 is SGHDT and CDR2 YYEEEE. J lost 2 bases, V lost 4 bases, and 8 bases had no gene match. CDR3 length equals 16 residues. The CDR3 region is CASSILVAGVTDTQYF. The CDR3 DNA sequence: TGTGCCAGCAGCATCCTGGTAGCGGGAGTCACAGATACGCAGTATTTT.